This is a list of T cell receptor beta chains from one sample in a study of shared clonotypes between healthy human individuals. Method: immunoSEQ multiplex PCR; TCRdb's copy keeps in-frame clones and lacks some. The table lists roughly 2 million clones, approximately 96% of them singletons, with approximately 0.13% in the top ten. Sequencing used naive CD4+ T cells sorted from blood. These receptors came from a man in his late teens or twenties in good health. The CDR3 runs from the conserved cysteine through the conserved F or W. The D gene is left open where the match is weak. Clone size appears in some rows only: once, few, many, or a class for an expanded clone.

v_call,d_call,clone_size,j_call,cdr3_aa,cdr3_nt
TRBV30,.,.,TRBJ1-5,CAWSGAKPYQPQHF,TGTGCCTGGAGTGGGGCGAAGCCTTATCAGCCCCAGCATTTT
TRBV10-3,.,once,TRBJ2-7,CAISAGTGTYEQYF,TGTGCCATCAGCGCCGGGACGGGTACCTACGAGCAGTACTTC
TRBV5-1,.,.,TRBJ1-6,CASSLDAVRNSPLHF,TGCGCCAGCAGCTTGGACGCGGTTCGCAATTCACCCCTCCACTTT
TRBV5-1,.,.,TRBJ2-7,CASSLPDHSYEQYF,TGCGCCAGCAGCTTGCCAGACCACTCCTACGAGCAGTACTTC
TRBV6-5,.,once,TRBJ1-6,CASSRSQEDSPLHF,TGTGCCAGCAGTCGAAGTCAGGAGGATTCACCCCTCCACTTT
TRBV7-2,.,.,TRBJ2-7,CASSWYGGDGEQYF,TGTGCCAGCAGCTGGTATGGAGGGGATGGGGAGCAGTACTTC
TRBV7-3,TRBD1,.,TRBJ1-5,CASSLTPDRDNQPQHF,TGTGCCAGCAGCTTAACACCGGACAGGGACAATCAGCCCCAGCATTTT
TRBV2,TRBD2,few,TRBJ2-1,CASSDGSGGDEQFF,TGTGCCAGCAGTGATGGTAGCGGGGGGGATGAGCAGTTCTTC
TRBV29-1,.,.,TRBJ1-2,CSAPTGTDYGYTF,TGCAGCGCTCCAACAGGGACCGACTATGGCTACACCTTC
TRBV28,.,.,TRBJ1-5,CASSPVNQPQHF,TGTGCCAGCAGTCCAGTAAATCAGCCCCAGCATTTT
TRBV14,.,.,TRBJ2-5,CASSRALQETQYF,TGTGCCAGCAGCCGCGCACTTCAAGAGACCCAGTACTTC
TRBV9,TRBD1,.,TRBJ2-1,CASSVRDSTYNEQFF,TGTGCCAGCAGCGTCAGGGACAGCACCTACAATGAGCAGTTCTTC
TRBV28,.,.,TRBJ2-2,CASSFKSGRLARTGELFF,TGTGCCAGCAGTTTCAAATCAGGGCGGCTAGCTCGCACCGGGGAGCTGTTTTTT
TRBV4-1,.,.,TRBJ2-3,CASSQVGRARTDTQYF,TGCGCCAGCAGCCAAGTGGGTAGGGCCCGCACAGATACGCAGTATTTT
TRBV5-4,.,.,TRBJ2-1,CASSVVGGEQFF,TGTGCCAGCAGCGTCGTTGGGGGTGAGCAGTTCTTC
TRBV7-2,TRBD1,.,TRBJ1-2,CASSFSGGFGYTF,TGTGCCAGCAGCTTCTCAGGGGGCTTTGGCTACACCTTC
TRBV7-2,.,.,TRBJ2-7,CASSRTNYEQYF,TGTGCCAGCAGCCGGACAAACTACGAGCAGTACTTC
TRBV15,TRBD2,.,TRBJ2-7,CATRLAATYEQYF,TGTGCCACCAGGCTAGCGGCGACCTACGAGCAGTACTTC
TRBV6-6,.,.,TRBJ1-5,CASSAWGAINQPQHF,TGTGCCAGCAGTGCTTGGGGGGCAATCAATCAGCCCCAGCATTTT
TRBV10-3,TRBD1,.,TRBJ2-1,CAISEGETGGNEQFF,TGTGCCATCAGTGAGGGGGAGACAGGGGGCAATGAGCAGTTCTTC
TRBV9,.,.,TRBJ1-1,CASSSRQAAGGEAFF,TGTGCCAGCAGCTCCCGACAGGCGGCGGGAGGTGAAGCTTTCTTT
TRBV7-3,.,once,TRBJ2-2,CASSKQGLNTGELFF,TGTGCCAGCAGCAAACAGGGCTTGAACACCGGGGAGCTGTTTTTT
TRBV2,TRBD2,.,TRBJ2-1,CASSELLGSGSSYNEQFF,TGTGCCAGCAGTGAATTGTTAGGTAGCGGGAGCTCCTACAATGAGCAGTTCTTC
TRBV28,.,.,TRBJ1-2,CASSLNSHAGGYTF,TGTGCCAGCAGTTTAAACAGCCACGCCGGGGGCTACACCTTC
TRBV15,.,once,TRBJ1-1,CATSSRRERVTETFF,TGTGCCACCAGCAGCCGCCGGGAGAGGGTCACAGAGACTTTCTTT
TRBV11-2,.,.,TRBJ1-1,CASSLGTLTGEAFF,TGTGCCAGCAGCTTAGGTACCTTGACGGGTGAAGCTTTCTTT
TRBV29-1,.,.,TRBJ2-3,CSAQGGTTDTQYF,TGCAGCGCCCAAGGGGGGACCACAGATACGCAGTATTTT
TRBV11-2,.,.,TRBJ1-4,CASSLRPGTNEKLFF,TGTGCCAGCAGCCTCCGCCCCGGTACTAATGAAAAACTGTTTTTT
TRBV28,.,.,TRBJ1-5,CASSLGGRQSNQPQHF,TGTGCCAGCAGTTTAGGGGGGCGACAAAGCAATCAGCCCCAGCATTTT
TRBV18,.,.,TRBJ2-7,CASSSGSSISYEQYF,TGTGCCAGCTCTTCGGGATCCTCGATCTCCTACGAGCAGTACTTC
TRBV19,.,.,TRBJ1-1,CASSHSNTEAFF,TGTGCCAGTAGCCATTCTAACACTGAAGCTTTCTTT
TRBV25-1,.,.,TRBJ1-2,CASSEGVYGYTF,TGTGCCAGCAGCGAGGGAGTCTATGGCTACACCTTC
TRBV18,.,.,TRBJ2-5,CASSPVGETQYF,TGTGCCAGCTCACCCGTTGGAGAGACCCAGTACTTC
TRBV7-9,.,once,TRBJ2-7,CASSLATAGNYEQYF,TGTGCCAGCAGCTTAGCCACTGCCGGTAACTACGAGCAGTACTTC
TRBV5-4,TRBD2,.,TRBJ2-3,CASSVAGGGTDTQYF,TGTGCCAGCAGCGTCGCGGGGGGGGGCACAGATACGCAGTATTTT
TRBV2,.,.,TRBJ1-2,CASRATGNYGYTF,TGTGCCAGCAGAGCTACAGGGAACTATGGCTACACCTTC
TRBV28,TRBD1,.,TRBJ1-6,CASRYGGTGNSPLHF,TGTGCCAGCAGGTACGGAGGGACAGGGAATTCACCCCTCCACTTT
TRBV28,.,.,TRBJ1-6,CASSNIDRDNSPLHF,TGTGCCAGCAGTAATATTGACAGAGATAATTCACCCCTCCACTTT
TRBV11-3,.,.,TRBJ1-1,CASSTTGGVTEAFF,TGTGCCAGCAGCACGACAGGCGGGGTCACTGAAGCTTTCTTT
TRBV11-2,TRBD1,.,TRBJ2-3,CASSLTWAGGSTDTQYF,TGTGCCAGCAGCTTGACGTGGGCAGGGGGATCCACAGATACGCAGTATTTT
TRBV27,TRBD1,.,TRBJ2-5,CATSTGATGETQYF,TGTGCCACCTCGACAGGGGCTACCGGGGAGACCCAGTACTTC
TRBV5-4,TRBD1,.,TRBJ1-3,CASSLKTGTGNTIYF,TGTGCCAGCAGCTTGAAGACAGGGACTGGAAACACCATATATTTT